This T cell receptor beta chain came from a study of blood T cell repertoires in COVID-19. Study as a whole: COVID-19 samples collected from the United States, Italy and Spain covered acute and convalescent phases. In each case, the material was cDNA or gDNA derived from T cells, B-cell-depleted T cells, or PBMCs.

As processed by the authors: Scientists estimated how many nucleated cells there were by amplifying reference gene primers. Using immunoSEQ multiplex PCR, the repertoire was profiled, and TCRdb retains in-frame clones only, with some absent. That table furnishes V, J and clone size, whereas the DNA furnished D and trimming. This sample carries about 300,000 clones, approximately 88% of them seen once, and the ten largest clones take 5.5% to 8.5%. What was sequenced was peripheral blood. The sequence derives from a woman in her 30s who had recovered from COVID-19.

Here the CDR3 reads CASTVAGLGNTEAFF. The CDR3 coding sequence is TGTGCCAGCACGGTGGCAGGGCTAGGGAACACTGAAGCTTTCTTT. The V gene is TRBV28, the J gene TRBJ1-1; weak D call: TRBD1 (5 bases). The CDR3 spans 15 residues. V lost 7 bases and J 1 base, leaving 16 bases between the germline ends. CDR1 MDHEN and CDR2 SYDVKM come from the germline V gene.